The 23 T cell receptor beta chains presented below share a single source sample, sequenced in a study of blood T cell repertoires in COVID-19. Libraries were prepared by immunoSEQ multiplex PCR; TCRdb keeps only in-frame clonotypes and omits some of them. The sample records 20,000 to 25,000 clones, 60% to 85% being singletons. The specimen sequenced was peripheral blood. The receptors stem from a man in his fifties or sixties with active COVID-19.

This clone occurred a few times. The chain is built from TRBV3-1 (or the pseudogene TRBV3-2) and TRBJ1-2; D is uncertain. The CDR3 is 16 amino acids. Deletions cut 1 base from V and 3 bases from J, with 15 bases between. Per the germline V gene, CDR1 is LGHDT and CDR2 is YNNKEL (reference sequence). The CDR3 region is CASSQGAGGTYYGYTF. The CDR3 coding sequence is TGTGCCAGCAGCCAAGGGGCAGGAGGTACCTACTATGGCTACACCTTC.

This chain links TRBV7-3 with TRBJ2-1, with 7 bases matching TRBD2. The trim removed 5 bases at V and 7 bases at J, leaving 5 bases unmatched. The CDR3 length is 13 residues. Germline values: CDR1 SGHTA, CDR2 FQGTGA. The CDR3 region has the DNA TGTGCCAGCAGCGGACTAGTTTCGAATGAGCAGTTCTTC. This codes for CASSGLVSNEQFF.

The chain employs TRBV27 and TRBJ2-3, with 8 bases fitting TRBD1. This CDR3 is 15 amino acids long. J lost 4 bases, V lost 9 bases, and 12 bases had no gene match. Germline-derived CDR1 and CDR2 are MNHEY and SMNVEV (reference sequence). CDR3 residues: CASLSLAGGADTQYF. As DNA, the CDR3 is TGTGCCAGTCTTTCTTTAGCAGGGGGCGCAGATACGCAGTATTTT.

This chain links TRBV27 with TRBJ1-5; D remains unclear. The V end lost 3 bases, the J end lost 5 bases, and 8 bases lay between the germline ends. Germline-derived CDR1 and CDR2 are MNHEY and SMNVEV (reference sequence). The CDR3 loop spans 13 amino acids. CDR3 sequence: CASSFSGDQPQHF. The CDR3 DNA is TGTGCCAGCAGTTTTTCGGGAGATCAGCCCCAGCATTTT.

The V and J genes are TRBV9 and TRBJ2-1, with 7 nucleotides matching TRBD2. J was trimmed by 7 bases and V by 0 bases; bases with no gene match: 10. This CDR3 contains 16 residues. CDR1 is SGDLS, CDR2 YYNGEE, per germline. For the CDR3, the DNA is TGTGCCAGCAGCGTAGACACCCGCGGGAGTTGGAATGAGCAGTTCTTC. Encoded protein: CASSVDTRGSWNEQFF.

The CDR3 DNA reads TGTGCCAGCAGCGAGATGAGCGGGGCGGACAATGAGCAGTTCTTC. Encoded protein: CASSEMSGADNEQFF. The V call is TRBV2, the J call TRBJ2-1, with TRBD2 matching over 7 bases. Germline CDR1 SNHLY, CDR2 FYNNEI. The J segment lost 5 bases and the V segment lost 6 bases, leaving 10 bases of the junction unmatched. The CDR3 totals 15 residues. The entire variable domain, with the rest obtained from reference TRBV2 and TRBJ2-1, is as follows: EPEVTQTPSHQVTQMGQEVILRCVPISNHLYFYWYRQILGQKVEFLVSFYNNEISEKSEIFDDQFSVERPDGSNFTLKIRSTKLEDSAMYFCASSEMSGADNEQFFGPGTRLTVL.

This clone occurred a few times. The V call is TRBV27, the J call TRBJ2-7; perhaps TRBD2 as D (5 bases). CDR3 length equals 14 residues. V lost 2 bases and J 2 bases, leaving 10 bases between the germline ends. In germline, CDR1 is MNHEY, CDR2 SMNVEV (reference sequence). This CDR3 reads CASSLGGSAYEQYF. CDR3 coding DNA: TGTGCCAGCAGTTTAGGTGGGAGCGCCTACGAGCAGTACTTC.

The rearrangement joins TRBV12-5 to TRBJ2-2; TRBD2 aligns across 9 bases. The CDR3 spans 18 residues. Per germline, CDR1 LGHNT and CDR2 FRNRAP. Losses at the gene ends were 0 bases for V and 4 bases for J; bases not matched to a gene: 9. The DNA for the CDR3 is TGTGCTAGTGGTTTGGTGCAACCCACTAGCGGGCGCACCGGGGAGCTGTTTTTT. Translation: CASGLVQPTSGRTGELFF.

The chain carries TRBV20-1 and TRBJ1-1, with TRBD1 matching 9 bases. This CDR3 is 11 amino acids long. CDR1 DFQATT and CDR2 SNEGSKA come from the germline V gene (reference sequence). V was clipped by 2 bases and J by 10 bases; unmatched bases: 2. CDR3 bases: TGCAGTGCTAGAACGGACAGGGGAGCTTTCTTT. It yields the protein CSARTDRGAFF.

This clone appeared a few times. This rearrangement joins TRBV19 to TRBJ1-5; D is possibly TRBD1 (5 bases). Germline CDR1 is LNHDA and CDR2 is SQIVND (reference sequence). The CDR3 totals 14 residues. Between the trimmed V and J ends, which lost 5 bases and 4 bases, there was a span of 12 bases. The CDR3 spells CASSSRRGNQPQHF. The CDR3, as DNA: TGTGCCAGTAGTTCCCGGAGGGGAAATCAGCCCCAGCATTTT.

V gene TRBV7-3 combines with J gene TRBJ2-2; 11 nucleotides agree with TRBD2. Germline V gene data show CDR1 as SGHTA and CDR2 as FQGTGA. CDR3 size: 17 residues. The J segment lost 5 bases and the V segment lost 0 bases, leaving 5 bases of the junction unmatched. The CDR3 DNA reads TGTGCCAGCAGCTTAACCCCGACTAGCGGGAAGACCGGGGAGCTGTTTTTT. Its translation: CASSLTPTSGKTGELFF.

This chain uses TRBV12-3 or TRBV12-4 with TRBJ1-1; D unresolved. The CDR3 length is 11 residues. V was cut by 5 bases and J by 7 bases, with 8 bases left in between. The CDR3 region has the DNA TGTGCCAGCAGTAGGGAGGTTGAAGCTTTCTTT. Its protein is CASSREVEAFF.

This clone was observed a few times. The V call is TRBV5-1, the J call TRBJ1-6, with D possibly matching TRBD1 (5 bases). This CDR3 contains 13 residues. The V and J ends lost 3 bases and 10 bases respectively, with 11 bases between them. In germline, CDR1 is SGHRS, CDR2 YFSETQ. The CDR3 bases are TGCGCCAGCAGCTCTCGGGGGGAATCACCCCTCCACTTT. It is translated as CASSSRGESPLHF.

V gene TRBV7-9 combines with J gene TRBJ1-4; unclear D gene. Germline CDR1 and CDR2: SEHNR and FQNEAQ (reference sequence). V lost 3 bases and J 0 bases, leaving 11 bases between the germline ends. This CDR3 has 16 amino acids. The CDR3 here is CASSLSLSATNEKLFF. The CDR3 bases are TGTGCCAGCAGCTTGAGTCTGTCTGCAACTAATGAAAAACTGTTTTTT.

J is TRBJ2-1 and V is TRBV7-8; 7 bases are a match to TRBD2. Trimming took 5 bases from V and 0 from J; bases not matched to a gene: 28. Germline lookup yields CDR1 SGHVS and CDR2 FQNEAQ. The CDR3 length is 23 residues. Written as DNA, the CDR3 is TGTGCCAGCAGCCTCACTTCCCCCGGGGGAGGCCCATCAGGCGGGAGCTCCTACAATGAGCAGTTCTTC. It translates to CASSLTSPGGGPSGGSSYNEQFF.

This clone was seen just once. This rearrangement joins TRBV7-9 to TRBJ1-2, with D perhaps TRBD1 (6 bases). The CDR3 totals 14 residues. Germline CDR1 SEHNR, CDR2 FQNEAQ (reference sequence). Between the trimmed V and J ends, which lost 5 bases and 8 bases, there was a span of 18 bases. The CDR3 nucleotides are TGTGCCAGCAGCGCCTACCACAGGGTTGGAGGCTACACCTTC. It yields the protein CASSAYHRVGGYTF.

The chain combines TRBV7-3 with TRBJ2-3; weak D call: TRBD1 (6 bases). From germline, CDR1 is SGHTA and CDR2 FQGTGA. This CDR3 spans 13 amino acids. Trimming took 5 bases from V and 6 from J, leaving 12 bases between them. CDR3 in amino acids: CASSPPGDDTQYF. CDR3 in DNA: TGTGCCAGCAGCCCCCCAGGGGACGATACGCAGTATTTT.

The chain recombines TRBV15 with TRBJ2-5, with D perhaps matching TRBD1 (5 bases). The CDR3 length is 14 residues. The germline CDR1 and CDR2 sequences are LNHNV and YYDKDF (reference sequence). V gave up 5 bases and J gave up 7 bases, with 17 bases separating them. For the CDR3, the DNA is TGTGCCACCAGCGGGGAATCAGGGTGGGGGACCCAGTACTTC. Protein product: CATSGESGWGTQYF.

In DNA, the CDR3 is TGTGCCACCACAGGGGAACATAGCAATCAGCCCCAGCATTTT. Residues: CATTGEHSNQPQHF. V usage is TRBV19 and J usage is TRBJ1-5; 7 positions match TRBD1. Per germline, CDR1 LNHDA and CDR2 SQIVND (reference sequence). J was trimmed by 0 bases and V by 10 bases; bases with no gene match: 6. The CDR3 extends over 14 amino acids. The full variable domain, with the rest looked up from reference TRBV19 and TRBJ1-5, is DGGITQSPKYLFRKEGQNVTLSCEQNLNHDAMYWYRQDPGQGLRLIYYSQIVNDFQKGDIAEGYSVSREKKESFPLTVTSAQKNPTAFYLCATTGEHSNQPQHFGDGTRLSIL.

V and J are TRBV5-6 and TRBJ2-3; 15 bases line up with TRBD2. The J segment lost 0 bases and the V segment lost 7 bases, leaving 9 bases of the junction unmatched. This CDR3 has 18 amino acids. Germline CDR1 is SGHDT and CDR2 is YYEEEE. CDR3 DNA sequence: TGTGCCAGCGGACGGACTAGCGGGAGGGGACCTAGCACAGATACGCAGTATTTT. As protein: CASGRTSGRGPSTDTQYF.

The J gene is TRBJ1-2, the V gene TRBV6-5; perhaps TRBD1 as D (6 bases). The germline gives CDR1 MNHEY, CDR2 SVGAGI. The length of the CDR3 is 14 residues. Trimming took 10 bases from V and 4 from J, leaving 19 bases between them. CDR3 in amino acids: CATSRGALSYGYTF. Written as DNA, the CDR3 is TGTGCCACCTCTCGGGGGGCTTTATCCTATGGCTACACCTTC.

This clone was recorded a few times. The genes are TRBV29-1 and TRBJ2-2; 10 positions match TRBD2. Per the germline V gene, CDR1 is SQVTM and CDR2 is ANQGSEA. The CDR3 totals 14 residues. V shed 7 bases and J 3 bases; nucleotides not matched to a gene: 5. CDR3 sequence: CSAQREGDTGELFF. CDR3 in DNA: TGCAGCGCCCAGCGGGAGGGTGACACCGGGGAGCTGTTTTTT.

This clone was seen only once. The chain recombines TRBV7-2 with TRBJ2-1; weak D call: TRBD1 (6 bases). Between the trimmed V and J ends, which lost 4 bases and 2 bases, there was a span of 21 bases. This CDR3 comprises 18 residues. Germline CDR1 reads SGHTA; CDR2 reads FQGNSA. The CDR3 reads CASSSLGFTGLAYNEQFF. The CDR3 DNA reads as TGTGCCAGCAGCTCCCTAGGCTTTACAGGGTTGGCCTACAATGAGCAGTTCTTC.